These 25 T cell receptor beta chains originate from one sample sequenced in a study of cytomegalovirus exposure and HLA in healthy donors. Researchers ran the PCR with 60 Vbeta and 13 Jbeta primers. Here immunoSEQ multiplex PCR was the method, and the copy in TCRdb shows in-frame clones only, minus some. Its table records 100,000 to 150,000 clones. The sequenced sample consisted of PBMCs. The receptor set was obtained from a woman aged 40 to 50 in good health and CMV-seropositive.

The chain combines TRBV30 with TRBJ2-1; D might be TRBD2 (5 bases). Germline V gene sequence: CDR1 GTSNPN, CDR2 SVGIG (reference sequence). V was pared by 4 bases and J by 9 bases, with 16 bases between. The CDR3 is made up of 13 amino acids. Here the CDR3 reads CAWTQRADFEQFF. As DNA, the CDR3 is TGTGCCTGGACGCAAAGAGCGGACTTTGAGCAGTTCTTC.

This sequence joins TRBV21-1 and TRBJ2-7; the table's D call of TRBD1 was not tested on the DNA. TRBV21-1 is recorded as a pseudogene. The length of the CDR3 is 17 residues. CDR3 in DNA: TGTGCCAGCAGCAACGGCCAGAGAGGGACAGGGAGGAAAGAGCAGTACTTC. Translation gives CASSNGQRGTGRKEQYF.

The J gene is TRBJ2-1, the V gene TRBV5-4; weak D call: TRBD2 (6 bases). Between the trimmed V and J ends, which lost 4 bases and 5 bases, there was a span of 10 bases. The CDR3 runs 13 residues. The V gene's germline CDR1 is SGHNT and CDR2 YYREEE (reference sequence). CDR3 amino acids: CASSPTRNNEQFF. The CDR3 DNA sequence: TGTGCCAGCAGCCCGACTAGAAACAATGAGCAGTTCTTC.

This chain uses TRBV30 with TRBJ2-3, with D possibly matching TRBD2 (7 bases). The CDR3 contains 15 residues. Per the germline V gene, CDR1 is GTSNPN and CDR2 is SVGIG (reference sequence). V lost 2 bases and J 2 bases, leaving 14 bases between the germline ends. CDR3 loop: CAWSSAGAFTDTQYF. In nucleotides, the CDR3 is TGTGCCTGGAGTTCGGCGGGGGCCTTCACAGATACGCAGTATTTT.

The V and J genes are TRBV28 and TRBJ2-5; tentative D call: TRBD2 (7 bases). Germline CDR1 and CDR2: MDHEN and SYDVKM. This CDR3 has 16 amino acids. V was cut by 4 bases and J by 8 bases, with 23 bases left in between. The CDR3 here is CASSSPGRGVHQTQYF. In DNA form, the CDR3 reads TGTGCCAGCAGTTCACCGGGGAGGGGGGTCCATCAAACCCAGTACTTC.

V gene TRBV28 combines with J gene TRBJ2-1, with D hard to call. The V gene lost 5 bases and the J gene lost 0 bases, with 8 bases spanning the gap. Germline loops: CDR1 MDHEN, CDR2 SYDVKM. The CDR3 is made up of 14 amino acids. CDR3 protein: CASSPPSSYNEQFF. CDR3 coding DNA: TGTGCCAGCAGTCCGCCTAGCTCCTACAATGAGCAGTTCTTC.

The chain has TRBV7-3 and TRBJ2-2, with 8 positions matching TRBD1. In germline, CDR1 is SGHTA, CDR2 FQGTGA. The CDR3 is 18 amino acids. The V and J ends lost 2 bases and 1 base, in that order; junction bases with no gene match: 9. In DNA, the CDR3 is TGTGCCAGCAGCTTACGGACCGGGACAGGAAGGAACACCGGGGAGCTGTTTTTT. Residues: CASSLRTGTGRNTGELFF.

The chain has TRBV6-6 and TRBJ1-4; D is ambiguous. Germline CDR1 reads MNHNY; CDR2 reads SVGAGI (reference sequence). The CDR3 contains 13 residues. Trimming took off 2 bases at V and 4 bases at J, with 5 bases between the two ends. The CDR3 DNA is TGTGCCAGCAGTTACAGCCATAATGAAAAACTGTTTTTT. Residues: CASSYSHNEKLFF.

The chain employs TRBV30 and TRBJ1-1; D is perhaps TRBD1 (6 bases). The V gene's germline CDR1 is GTSNPN and CDR2 SVGIG (reference sequence). V dropped 2 bases and J dropped 6 bases, with 16 bases sitting between them. The CDR3 is 14 amino acids. The CDR3 DNA reads as TGTGCCTGGAGTCAGTTGGGCAGGGGTGCTGAAGCTTTCTTT. This codes for CAWSQLGRGAEAFF.

The DNA for the CDR3 is TGTGCCAGTAGGCCCCCAGGGTTTGGGGCCAACGTCCTGACTTTC. As protein: CASRPPGFGANVLTF. This chain joins TRBV19 and TRBJ2-6; tentative D call: TRBD1 (5 bases). Germline V CDR1 and CDR2: LNHDA, SQIVND (reference sequence). This CDR3 has 15 residues. Between the trimmed V and J ends, which lost 6 bases and 3 bases, there was a span of 12 bases.

CDR3 region: CASSADSHRRGEGYTF. The CDR3 DNA is TGTGCCAGCAGCGCGGACAGCCACAGGAGAGGAGAGGGCTACACCTTC. V usage is TRBV5-5 and J usage is TRBJ1-2, with a possible D match to TRBD1 (6 bases). Per germline, CDR1 SGHKS and CDR2 YYEKEE (reference sequence). The CDR3 has 16 residues. V was clipped by 4 bases and J by 8 bases, with 24 bases between them.

V usage is TRBV9 and J usage is TRBJ2-1, with D tentatively TRBD1 (6 bases). The V end was cut by 0 bases, the J end by 7 bases, with 14 bases between. The CDR3 is 15 amino acids. Per germline, CDR1 SGDLS and CDR2 YYNGEE. The CDR3 region is CASSVAGQGYNEQFF. CDR3 nucleotide sequence: TGTGCCAGCAGCGTAGCAGGGCAGGGGTATAATGAGCAGTTCTTC.

The V gene is TRBV10-2, the J gene TRBJ1-3; 7 nucleotides match TRBD1. J lost 8 bases, V lost 9 bases, and 7 bases had no gene match. Germline loops: CDR1 WSHSY, CDR2 SAAADI. The CDR3 contains 12 residues. The CDR3: CASEGAGDTIYF. The CDR3 coding sequence is TGCGCCAGTGAGGGGGCAGGGGACACCATATATTTT.

This chain uses TRBV19 with TRBJ1-4; D remains ambiguous. V was clipped by 7 bases and J by 4 bases, with 7 bases between them. Germline V CDR1 and CDR2: LNHDA, SQIVND (reference sequence). This CDR3 spans 12 amino acids. CDR3 region: CASKQINEKLFF. CDR3 nucleotide sequence: TGTGCCAGTAAACAAATTAATGAAAAACTGTTTTTT. The full variable domain, rest sourced from reference TRBV19 and TRBJ1-4, is DGGITQSPKYLFRKEGQNVTLSCEQNLNHDAMYWYRQDPGQGLRLIYYSQIVNDFQKGDIAEGYSVSREKKESFPLTVTSAQKNPTAFYLCASKQINEKLFFGSGTQLSVL.

Concerning this clone: One end of the junction is discordant with germline, which a read error may explain. The CDR3 reads CASSHNHQETQYF. The CDR3 DNA reads TGTGCTAGCAGTCACAATCACCAAGAGACCCAGTACTTC. The chain carries TRBV7-7 and TRBJ2-5; D gene ambiguous. This CDR3 comprises 13 residues. The germline CDR1 and CDR2 sequences are SSHAT and FNYEAQ (reference sequence).

The chain combines TRBV7-8 with TRBJ1-5, with D possibly being TRBD1 (5 bases). In germline, CDR1 is SGHVS, CDR2 FQNEAQ. The V gene lost 3 bases and the J gene lost 7 bases, with 22 bases spanning the gap. CDR3 size: 17 residues. CDR3 nucleotide sequence: TGTGCCAGCAGCTTCCCGGCGGGGCAGGGTACGAACCAGCCCCAGCATTTT. Its protein is CASSFPAGQGTNQPQHF. The variable domain in full, completed from reference TRBV7-8 and TRBJ1-5, reads GAGVSQSPRYKVAKRGQDVALRCDPISGHVSLFWYQQALGQGPEFLTYFQNEAQLDKSGLPSDRFFAERPEGSVSTLKIQRTQQEDSAVYLCASSFPAGQGTNQPQHFGDGTRLSIL.

The chain combines TRBV27 with TRBJ1-5; maybe TRBD1 (5 bases). There are 15 residues in the CDR3. The ends were cut back, 10 bases at V and 6 bases at J, with 22 bases in the middle. Per the germline V gene, CDR1 is MNHEY and CDR2 is SMNVEV (reference sequence). The CDR3 DNA follows: TGTGCCACCTCAGCGGGGCAGGTTCAGGGTCAGCCCCAGCATTTT. Protein sequence: CATSAGQVQGQPQHF.

V usage is TRBV21-1 and J usage is TRBJ1-5; the table's D call, TRBD1, has no DNA check behind it. TRBV21-1 is shown as a pseudogene. This CDR3 contains 15 residues. DNA of the CDR3: TGTGCCAGCAGACCCAGGGTCCCTTGGGGTTGGCCCCAGCATTTT. Encoded protein: CASRPRVPWGWPQHF.

The V call is TRBV29-1, the J call TRBJ1-5; a possible D gene is TRBD1 (5 bases). Trimming pared 4 bases from V and 2 bases from J, leaving 9 bases between. Per the germline V gene, CDR1 is SQVTM and CDR2 is ANQGSEA. This CDR3 spans 13 amino acids. The CDR3 coding sequence is TGCAGCGTTGCAGCGGGGGGCAATCAGCCCCAGCATTTT. It encodes CSVAAGGNQPQHF. Filled out from reference TRBV29-1 and TRBJ1-5, the complete variable domain reads SAVISQKPSRDICQRGTSLTIQCQVDSQVTMMFWYRQQPGQSLTLIATANQGSEATYESGFVIDKFPISRPNLTFSTLTVSNMSPEDSSIYLCSVAAGGNQPQHFGDGTRLSIL.

The J gene is TRBJ2-1, the V gene TRBV5-4; no definite D call. The CDR3 loop spans 14 amino acids. The germline CDR1 and CDR2 sequences are SGHNT and YYREEE (reference sequence). The V end was cut by 0 bases, the J end by 5 bases, with 9 bases between. This CDR3 reads CASSLVFSNNEQFF. CDR3 nucleotide sequence: TGTGCCAGCAGCTTGGTGTTCAGTAACAATGAGCAGTTCTTC.

The chain employs TRBV20-1 and TRBJ2-7; no firm D call. Germline CDR1 is DFQATT and CDR2 is SNEGSKA (reference sequence). Trimming left V 3 bases short and J 8 bases short, with 11 bases between. The CDR3 is made up of 11 amino acids. DNA for the CDR3: TGCAGTGCTAGCTCTGCTACGCAGCAGTACTTC. As protein: CSASSATQQYF.

The chain has TRBV11-2 and TRBJ2-2; TRBD2 agrees at 7 bases. Germline CDR1 SGHAT, CDR2 FQNNGV. The CDR3 loop spans 15 amino acids. Trimming at V came to 1 base and at J to 6 bases, leaving 5 bases not matched to a gene. As DNA, the CDR3 is TGTGCCAGCAGCTTAGTGGCGGGAGCAGCCGGGGAGCTGTTTTTT. Its protein is CASSLVAGAAGELFF. Together with reference TRBV11-2 and TRBJ2-2, the CDR3 gives the full variable domain: EAGVAQSPRYKIIEKRQSVAFWCNPISGHATLYWYQQILGQGPKLLIQFQNNGVVDDSQLPKDRFSAERLKGVDSTLKIQPAKLEDSAVYLCASSLVAGAAGELFFGEGSRLTVL.

The J gene is TRBJ2-5, the V gene TRBV28, with 9 bases aligning to TRBD1. The CDR3 covers 15 residues. V trimming: 5 bases; J trimming: 4 bases; junction bases outside the gene matches: 8. Germline-derived CDR1 and CDR2 are MDHEN and SYDVKM. For the CDR3, the DNA is TGTGCCAGCAGTCGGTTGACAGGGGGAGTAGAGACCCAGTACTTC. Its translation: CASSRLTGGVETQYF.

The J gene is TRBJ2-1, the V gene TRBV7-3; 8 bases match TRBD2. Per germline, CDR1 SGHTA and CDR2 FQGTGA. The junction had 3 bases not matched to a gene; V was cut back by 4 bases and J by 4 bases. This CDR3 region has 14 residues. DNA of the CDR3: TGTGCCAGCAGCTACAGCGGGAGTTACAATGAGCAGTTCTTC. Translating gives CASSYSGSYNEQFF.

The CDR3 loop reads CAIRTRGTGELFF. The DNA of the CDR3 is TGTGCCATCCGGACCAGGGGCACCGGGGAGCTGTTTTTT. J is TRBJ2-2 and V is TRBV19, with D maybe TRBD1 (6 bases). V was clipped by 10 bases and J by 4 bases, with 13 bases between them. CDR1 and CDR2 (germline): LNHDA, SQIVND (reference sequence). The CDR3 consists of 13 residues.